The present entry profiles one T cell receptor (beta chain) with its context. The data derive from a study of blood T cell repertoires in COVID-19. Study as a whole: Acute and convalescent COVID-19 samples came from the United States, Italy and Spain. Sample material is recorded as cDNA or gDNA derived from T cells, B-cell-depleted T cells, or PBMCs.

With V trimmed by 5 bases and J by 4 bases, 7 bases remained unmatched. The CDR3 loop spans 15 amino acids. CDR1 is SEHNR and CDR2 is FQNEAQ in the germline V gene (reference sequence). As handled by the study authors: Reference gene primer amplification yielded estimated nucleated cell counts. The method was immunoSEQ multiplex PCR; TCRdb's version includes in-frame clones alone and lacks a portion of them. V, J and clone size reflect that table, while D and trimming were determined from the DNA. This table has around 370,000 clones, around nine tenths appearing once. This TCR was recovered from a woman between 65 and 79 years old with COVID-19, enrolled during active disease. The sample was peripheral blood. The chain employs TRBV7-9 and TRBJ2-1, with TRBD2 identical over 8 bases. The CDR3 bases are TGTGCCAGCAGCCCAGACGAGCGGGGGTACAATGAGCAGTTCTTC. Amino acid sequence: CASSPDERGYNEQFF.